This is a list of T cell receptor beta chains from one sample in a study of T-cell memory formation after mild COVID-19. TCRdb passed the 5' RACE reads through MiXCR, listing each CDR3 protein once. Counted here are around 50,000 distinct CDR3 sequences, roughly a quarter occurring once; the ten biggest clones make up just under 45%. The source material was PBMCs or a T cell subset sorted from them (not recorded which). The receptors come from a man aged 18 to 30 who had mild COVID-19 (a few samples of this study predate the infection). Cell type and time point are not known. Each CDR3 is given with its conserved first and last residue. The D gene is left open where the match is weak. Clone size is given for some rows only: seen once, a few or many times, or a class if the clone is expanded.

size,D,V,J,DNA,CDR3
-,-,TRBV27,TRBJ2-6,TGTGCCAGCAGTGCGGGAACTGGGGCCAACGTCCTGACTTTC,CASSAGTGANVLTF
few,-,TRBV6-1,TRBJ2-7,TGTGCCAGCAAAGGTCTGTACGAGCAGTACTTC,CASKGLYEQYF
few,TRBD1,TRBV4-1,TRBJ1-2,TGCGCCAGCAGCCAGAAAACAGGGGGCGCAAAATACTATGGCTACACCTTC,CASSQKTGGAKYYGYTF
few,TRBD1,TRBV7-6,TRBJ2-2,TGTGCCAGCAGCTTAGGACAGGGGGGTCTCACCGGGGAGCTGTTTTTT,CASSLGQGGLTGELFF
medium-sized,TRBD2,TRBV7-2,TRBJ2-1,TGTGCCAGCAGCCCGGACGCTAGCGGGGGGTACAATGAGCAGTTCTTC,CASSPDASGGYNEQFF
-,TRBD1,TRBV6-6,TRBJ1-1,TGTGCCAGCAGCCCTGACAGGGGGGTTGAGAACACTGAAGCTTTCTTT,CASSPDRGVENTEAFF
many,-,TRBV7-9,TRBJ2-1,TGTGCCAGCAGCTCAGGGACTCCCTACAATGAGCAGTTCTTC,CASSSGTPYNEQFF
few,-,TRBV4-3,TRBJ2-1,TGCGCCAGCAGCCAAGCGGAGGGGGTCCCCTACAATGAGCAGTTCTTC,CASSQAEGVPYNEQFF
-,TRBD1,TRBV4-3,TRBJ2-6,TGCGCCAGCAGCCGCAACAGGGGCACTGACTCTGGGGCCAACGTCCTGACTTTC,CASSRNRGTDSGANVLTF
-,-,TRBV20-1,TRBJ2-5,TGCAGTGCTAGAGATCTCCCCGAGCCCGGGTTGGCCCAGTACTTC,CSARDLPEPGLAQYF
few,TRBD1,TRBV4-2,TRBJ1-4,TGTGCCAGCAGCCAAGACCCCGGACAGGGGGCTGAAAAACTGTTTTTT,CASSQDPGQGAEKLFF
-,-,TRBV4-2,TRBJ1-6,TGTGCCAGCAGCCAAGTGAGCTCCTATAATTCACCCCTCCACTTT,CASSQVSSYNSPLHF
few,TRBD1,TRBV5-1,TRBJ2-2,TGCGCCAGCAGCTTCTTCCAGGGGGCCGGGACCGGGGAGCTGTTTTTT,CASSFFQGAGTGELFF
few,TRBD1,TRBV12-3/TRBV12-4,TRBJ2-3,TGTGCCAGCAGTCCCTGGACAGGGGGGCAAGATACGCAGTATTTT,CASSPWTGGQDTQYF
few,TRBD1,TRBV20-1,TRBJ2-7,TGCAGTGCTACTTGGGACAGGGGAGCCTCCGAGCAGTACTTC,CSATWDRGASEQYF
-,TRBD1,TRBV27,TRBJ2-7,TGTGCCAGCAGGGGGACAGGGTCTTACTACGAGCAGTACTTC,CASRGTGSYYEQYF
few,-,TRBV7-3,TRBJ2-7,TGTGCCAGCAGCTTAGGGGTTTCCTACGAGCAGTACTTC,CASSLGVSYEQYF
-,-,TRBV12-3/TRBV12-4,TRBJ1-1,TGTGCCAGCAGTTTTGGGACGCCTAACACTGAAGCTTTCTTT,CASSFGTPNTEAFF